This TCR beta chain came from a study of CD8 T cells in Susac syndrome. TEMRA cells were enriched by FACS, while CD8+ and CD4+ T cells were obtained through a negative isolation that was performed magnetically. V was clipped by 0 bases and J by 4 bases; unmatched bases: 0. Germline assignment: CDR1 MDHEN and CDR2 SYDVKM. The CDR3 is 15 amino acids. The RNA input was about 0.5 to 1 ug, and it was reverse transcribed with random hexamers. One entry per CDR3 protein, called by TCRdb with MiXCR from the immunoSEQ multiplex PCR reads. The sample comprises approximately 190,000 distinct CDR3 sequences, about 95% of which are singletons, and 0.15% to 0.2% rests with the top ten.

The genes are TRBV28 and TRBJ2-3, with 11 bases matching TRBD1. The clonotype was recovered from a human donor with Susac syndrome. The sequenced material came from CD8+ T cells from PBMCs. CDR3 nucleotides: TGTGCCAGCAGTTTATGGGGACAGGGGGCAGATACGCAGTATTTT. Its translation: CASSLWGQGADTQYF.